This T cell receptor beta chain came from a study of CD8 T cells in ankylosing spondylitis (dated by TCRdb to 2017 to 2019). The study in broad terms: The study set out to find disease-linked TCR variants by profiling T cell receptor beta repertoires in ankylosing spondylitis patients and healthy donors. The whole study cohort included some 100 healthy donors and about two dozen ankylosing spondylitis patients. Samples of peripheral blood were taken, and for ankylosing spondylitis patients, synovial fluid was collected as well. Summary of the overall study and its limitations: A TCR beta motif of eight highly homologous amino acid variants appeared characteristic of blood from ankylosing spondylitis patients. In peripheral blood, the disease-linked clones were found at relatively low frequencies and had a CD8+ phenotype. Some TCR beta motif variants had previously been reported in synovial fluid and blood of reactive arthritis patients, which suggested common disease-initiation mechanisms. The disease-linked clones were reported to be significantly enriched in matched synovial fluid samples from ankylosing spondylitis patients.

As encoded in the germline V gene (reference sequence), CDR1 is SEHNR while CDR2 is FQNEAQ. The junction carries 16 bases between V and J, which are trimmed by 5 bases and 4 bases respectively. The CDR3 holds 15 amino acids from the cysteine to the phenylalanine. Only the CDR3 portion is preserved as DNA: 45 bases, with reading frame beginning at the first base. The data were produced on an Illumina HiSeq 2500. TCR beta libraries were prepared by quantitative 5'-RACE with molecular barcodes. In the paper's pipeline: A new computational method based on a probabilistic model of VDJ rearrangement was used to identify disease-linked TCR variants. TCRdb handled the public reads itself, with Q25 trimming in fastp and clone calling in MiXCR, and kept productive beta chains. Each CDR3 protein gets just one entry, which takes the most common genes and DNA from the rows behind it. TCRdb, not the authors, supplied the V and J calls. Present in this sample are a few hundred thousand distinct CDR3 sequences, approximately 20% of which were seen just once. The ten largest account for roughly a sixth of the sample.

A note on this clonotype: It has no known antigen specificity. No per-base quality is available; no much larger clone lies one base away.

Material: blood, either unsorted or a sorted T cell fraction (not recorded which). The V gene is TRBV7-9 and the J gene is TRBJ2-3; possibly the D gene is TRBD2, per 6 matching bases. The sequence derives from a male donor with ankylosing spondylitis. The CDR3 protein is CASSLPMGTSDTQYF. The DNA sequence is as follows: TGTGCCAGCAGCCTCCCAATGGGGACTTCAGATACGCAGTATTTT.